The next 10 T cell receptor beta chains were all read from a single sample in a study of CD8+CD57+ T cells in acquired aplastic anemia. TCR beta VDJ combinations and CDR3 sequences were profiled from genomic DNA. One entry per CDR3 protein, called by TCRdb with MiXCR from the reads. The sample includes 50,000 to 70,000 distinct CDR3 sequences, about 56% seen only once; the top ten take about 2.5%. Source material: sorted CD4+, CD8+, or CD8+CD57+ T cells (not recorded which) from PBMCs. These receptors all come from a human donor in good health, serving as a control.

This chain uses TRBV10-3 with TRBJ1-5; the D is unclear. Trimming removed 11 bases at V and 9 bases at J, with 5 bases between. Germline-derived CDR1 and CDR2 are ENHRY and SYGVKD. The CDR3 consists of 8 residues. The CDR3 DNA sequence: TGTGCCTTGTCGCCCCAGCATTTT. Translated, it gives CALSPQHF.

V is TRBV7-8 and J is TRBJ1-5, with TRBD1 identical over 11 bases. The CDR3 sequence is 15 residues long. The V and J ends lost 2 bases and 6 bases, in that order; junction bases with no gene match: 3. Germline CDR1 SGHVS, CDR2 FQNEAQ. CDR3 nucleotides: TGTGCCAGCAGCTTACGGGACAGGGGGACTCAGCCCCAGCATTTT. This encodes CASSLRDRGTQPQHF.

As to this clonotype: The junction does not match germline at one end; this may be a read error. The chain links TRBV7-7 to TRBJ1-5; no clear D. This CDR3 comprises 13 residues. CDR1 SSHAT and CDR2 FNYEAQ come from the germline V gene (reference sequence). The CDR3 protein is CASSLASDQPQHF. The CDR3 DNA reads TGTGCTAGCAGCTTAGCGTCGGATCAGCCCCAGCATTTT. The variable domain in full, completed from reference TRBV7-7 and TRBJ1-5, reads GAGVSQSPRYKVTKRGQDVTLRCDPISSHATLYWYQQALGQGPEFLTYFNYEAQPDKSGLPSDRFSAERPEGSISTLTIQRTEQRDSAMYRCASSLASDQPQHFGDGTRLSIL.

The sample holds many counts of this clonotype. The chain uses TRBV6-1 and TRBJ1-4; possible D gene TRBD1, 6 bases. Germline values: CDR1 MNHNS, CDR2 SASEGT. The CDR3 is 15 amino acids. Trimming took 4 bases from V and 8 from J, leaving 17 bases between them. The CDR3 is CASSADRRGDEKLFF. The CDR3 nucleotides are TGTGCCAGCAGTGCCGACAGGCGGGGTGACGAAAAACTGTTTTTT.

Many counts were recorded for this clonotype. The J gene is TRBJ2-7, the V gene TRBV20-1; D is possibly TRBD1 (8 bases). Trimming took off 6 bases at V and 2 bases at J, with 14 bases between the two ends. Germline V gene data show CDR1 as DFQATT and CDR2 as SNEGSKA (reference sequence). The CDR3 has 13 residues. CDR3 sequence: CSAKRDRPYEQYF. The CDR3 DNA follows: TGCAGTGCGAAGCGGGACAGGCCCTACGAGCAGTACTTC.

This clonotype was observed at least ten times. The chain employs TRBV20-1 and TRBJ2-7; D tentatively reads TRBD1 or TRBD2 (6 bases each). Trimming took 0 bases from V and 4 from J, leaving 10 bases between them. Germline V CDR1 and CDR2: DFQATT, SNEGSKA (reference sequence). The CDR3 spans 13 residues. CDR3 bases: TGCAGTGCTAGAGATAGGGGGGTTTACGAGCAGTACTTC. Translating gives CSARDRGVYEQYF.

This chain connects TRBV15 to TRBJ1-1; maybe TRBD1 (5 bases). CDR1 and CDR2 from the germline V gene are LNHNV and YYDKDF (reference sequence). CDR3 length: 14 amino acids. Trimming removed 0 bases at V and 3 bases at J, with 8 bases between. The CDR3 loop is CATSREQEHTEAFF. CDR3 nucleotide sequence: TGTGCCACCAGCAGAGAACAGGAGCACACTGAAGCTTTCTTT. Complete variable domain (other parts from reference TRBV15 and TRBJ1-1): DAMVIQNPRYQVTQFGKPVTLSCSQTLNHNVMYWYQQKSSQAPKLLFHYYDKDFNNEADTPDNFQSRRPNTSFCFLDIRSPGLGDTAMYLCATSREQEHTEAFFGQGTRLTVV.

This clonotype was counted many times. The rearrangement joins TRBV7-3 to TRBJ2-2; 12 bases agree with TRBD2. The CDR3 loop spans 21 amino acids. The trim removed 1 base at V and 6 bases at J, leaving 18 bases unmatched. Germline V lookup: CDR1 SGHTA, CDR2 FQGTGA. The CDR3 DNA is TGTGCCAGCAGCTTAATCGGGCTAGCGGGAGGGCCACAGGGTTTGGCCGGGGAGCTGTTTTTT. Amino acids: CASSLIGLAGGPQGLAGELFF. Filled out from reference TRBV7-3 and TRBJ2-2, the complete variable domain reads GAGVSQTPSNKVTEKGKYVELRCDPISGHTALYWYRQSLGQGPEFLIYFQGTGAADDSGLPNDRFFAVRPEGSVSTLKIQRTERGDSAVYLCASSLIGLAGGPQGLAGELFFGEGSRLTVL.

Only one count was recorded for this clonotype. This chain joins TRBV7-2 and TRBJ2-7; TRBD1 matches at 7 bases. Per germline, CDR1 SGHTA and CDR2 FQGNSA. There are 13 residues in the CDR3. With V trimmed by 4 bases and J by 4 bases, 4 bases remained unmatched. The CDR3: CASSYNRGYEQYF. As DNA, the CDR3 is TGTGCCAGCAGCTATAACAGGGGTTACGAGCAGTACTTC.

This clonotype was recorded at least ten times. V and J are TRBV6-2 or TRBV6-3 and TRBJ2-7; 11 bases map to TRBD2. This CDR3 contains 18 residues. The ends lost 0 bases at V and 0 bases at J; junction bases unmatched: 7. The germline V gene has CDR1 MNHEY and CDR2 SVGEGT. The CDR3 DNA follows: TGTGCCAGCAGTTACTCAGGCCTGGGACTAGCGGACTCCTACGAGCAGTACTTC. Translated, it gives CASSYSGLGLADSYEQYF.